This T cell receptor beta chain was recovered during a study of OX40 agonist ivuxolimab in advanced cancers. Looked up from germline, CDR1 is KGHSH and CDR2 is LQKENI. CDR3 size: 14 residues. Between the trimmed V and J ends, which lost 3 bases and 1 base, there was a span of 9 bases. The assay was immunoSEQ multiplex PCR, and TCRdb's table has in-frame clones only and misses some. The top ten clones hold 8.5% to 9.5% of a sample with fewer than 35,000 clones, approximately 90% of them seen once. Sequencing used CD4+ or CD8+ T cells sorted from blood, obtained in a trial of the OX40 agonist ivuxolimab. This receptor was taken from an adult with an advanced solid tumor such as melanoma, head and neck, liver or kidney cancer. V and J are TRBV18 and TRBJ2-5; D is possibly TRBD2 (5 bases). The CDR3 DNA reads as TGTGCCAGCTCACCGGTCGCGGGCCAAGAGACCCAGTACTTC. It is translated as CASSPVAGQETQYF.